This TCR beta chain stems from a study of T-cell reconstitution after alpha-beta-depleted transplantation in children. TCRbeta library preparation incorporated unique molecular identifiers. One entry per CDR3 protein results from TCRdb running MiXCR on the PCR reads. The sample has roughly 500,000 distinct CDR3 sequences; less than 35% are singletons. V lost 6 bases and J lost 6, with 17 bases in between. CDR1 is SGHTA and CDR2 is FQGNSA in the germline V gene. This CDR3 is built from 15 residues. This sequence was found in a human donor who donated a stem cell graft to a child with aplastic anemia. This chain links TRBV7-2 with TRBJ2-2; tentatively, D is TRBD1 (6 bases). The sequences come from PBMCs from the stem cell graft donor, collected from the stem cell graft. In nucleotides, the CDR3 is TGTGCCAGCAGTCTTATGACAGGAGGAGCCGGGGAGCTGTTTTTT. This codes for CASSLMTGGAGELFF.